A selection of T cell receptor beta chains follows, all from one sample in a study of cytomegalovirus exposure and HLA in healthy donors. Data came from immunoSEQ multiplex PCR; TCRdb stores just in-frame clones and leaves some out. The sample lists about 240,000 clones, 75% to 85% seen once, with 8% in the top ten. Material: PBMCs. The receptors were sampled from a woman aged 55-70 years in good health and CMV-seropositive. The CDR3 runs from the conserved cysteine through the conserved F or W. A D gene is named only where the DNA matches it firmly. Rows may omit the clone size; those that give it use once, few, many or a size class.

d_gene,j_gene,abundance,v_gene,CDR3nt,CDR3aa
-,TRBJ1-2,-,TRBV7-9,TGTGCCAGCAGTAAGGGGCAGGTGCTCTATGGCTACACCTTC,CASSKGQVLYGYTF
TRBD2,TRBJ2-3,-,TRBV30,TGTGCCATACAGGGGACTAGCGGGACCACAGATACGCAGTATTTT,CAIQGTSGTTDTQYF
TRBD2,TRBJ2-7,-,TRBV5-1,TGCGCCAGCAGCCACACTAGCGGGAGAGCCTACGAGCAGTACTTC,CASSHTSGRAYEQYF
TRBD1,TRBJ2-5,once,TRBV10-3,TGTGCCATCAGCAGCGACAGGGGGCAAGAGACCCAGTACTTC,CAISSDRGQETQYF
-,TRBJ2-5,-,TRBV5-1,TGCGCCAGCAGCTTGAATGCAGGCACGCGACAAGAGACCCAGTACTTC,CASSLNAGTRQETQYF
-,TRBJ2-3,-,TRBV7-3,TGTGCCAGCAGCTTAAAGGCCCCGAGGGGCACAGATACGCAGTATTTT,CASSLKAPRGTDTQYF
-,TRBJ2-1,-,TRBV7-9,TGTGCCAGCAGCCGCCGCGGCGGCCTTTCCTACAATGAGCAGTTCTTC,CASSRRGGLSYNEQFF
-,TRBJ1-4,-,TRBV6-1,TGTGCCAGCAGTGAAACCGGGACACCAAACGAAAAACTGTTTTTT,CASSETGTPNEKLFF
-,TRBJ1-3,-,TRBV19,TGTGCCAGTAGTATACCCAGCTCTGGAAACACCATATATTTT,CASSIPSSGNTIYF
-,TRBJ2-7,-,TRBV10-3,TGTGCCATCGGGGGCGATCCAGGGGCCTACGAGCAGTACTTC,CAIGGDPGAYEQYF
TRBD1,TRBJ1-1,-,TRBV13,TGTGCCAGCAGCTCACGGGGGACAGGGAACACTGAAGCTTTCTTT,CASSSRGTGNTEAFF
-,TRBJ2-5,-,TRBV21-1,TGTGCCAGCAGCGCGGACAGGGCACAAGAGACCCAGTACTTC,CASSADRAQETQYF
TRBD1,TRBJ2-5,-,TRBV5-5,TGTGCCAGCAGCGTACAGGGGCGGTCGCAAGAGACCCAGTACTTC,CASSVQGRSQETQYF
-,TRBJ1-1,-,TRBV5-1,TGCGCCAGCAGGGTAGGGAGGGACACTGAAGCTTTCTTT,CASRVGRDTEAFF
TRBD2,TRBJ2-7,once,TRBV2,TGTGCCAGCAGAACGGGACTAGCGGGAGGGAGCTCCTACGAGCAGTACTTC,CASRTGLAGGSSYEQYF
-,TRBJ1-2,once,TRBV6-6,TGTGCCAGCAGACGGGACAACCCTAACTATGGCTACACCTTC,CASRRDNPNYGYTF
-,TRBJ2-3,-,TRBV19,TGTGCCAGTAGTATTCGGCGGGTCACAGATACGCAGTATTTT,CASSIRRVTDTQYF
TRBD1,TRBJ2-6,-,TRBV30,TGTGCCTGGAGTACGGGACAGGGAATCTCTGGGGCCAACGTCCTGACTTTC,CAWSTGQGISGANVLTF
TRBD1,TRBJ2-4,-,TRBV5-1,TGCGCCAGCAGCTTATCCGGGACAGGGGGGAGTAAAAACATTCAGTACTTC,CASSLSGTGGSKNIQYF
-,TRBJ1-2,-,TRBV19,TGTGCCAGTAGTATACCCGGGGGGATCTATGGCTACACCTTC,CASSIPGGIYGYTF
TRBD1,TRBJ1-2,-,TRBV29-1,TGCAGCGTTGAAGGCCGGACAGGGGGTGGGTATGGCTACACCTTC,CSVEGRTGGGYGYTF
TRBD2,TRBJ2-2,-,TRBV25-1,TGTGCCAGTACAAAGTGGGGACTACCCGGGGAGCTGTTTTTT,CASTKWGLPGELFF
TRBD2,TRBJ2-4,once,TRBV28,TGTGCCAGCATAGGGAGGGACATTCAGTACTTC,CASIGRDIQYF
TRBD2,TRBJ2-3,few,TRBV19,TGTGCCAGTAGTAAAACTAGCGTCCCAGATACGCAGTATTTT,CASSKTSVPDTQYF
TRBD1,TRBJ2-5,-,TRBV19,TGTGCCAGTAGAAGGACAGGGGGAAAAGAGACCCAGTACTTC,CASRRTGGKETQYF
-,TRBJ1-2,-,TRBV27,TGTGCCAGCAGACAGGATGGAGGCTACACCTTC,CASRQDGGYTF
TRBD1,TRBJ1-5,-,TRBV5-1,TGCGCCAGCAGTCGGACAGGGGTTGATCAGCCCCAGCATTTT,CASSRTGVDQPQHF
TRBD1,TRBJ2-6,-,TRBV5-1,TGCGCCAGCAGCTTATTTCCGGGACAGGGGGCGACGGAAGGGGCCAACGTCCTGACTTTC,CASSLFPGQGATEGANVLTF
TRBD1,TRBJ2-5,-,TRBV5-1,TGCGCCAGCAGCTTGGCGGGACAGTGGAAAGAGACCCAGTACTTC,CASSLAGQWKETQYF
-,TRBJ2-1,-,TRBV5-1,TGCGCCAGCAGCGCTGCGACAGGACGCAATGAGCAGTTCTTC,CASSAATGRNEQFF
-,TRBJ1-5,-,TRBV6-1,TGTGCCAGCAGTGCCCCACCGGGGTTGATTCAGCCCCAGCATTTT,CASSAPPGLIQPQHF
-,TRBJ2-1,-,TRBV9,TGTGCCAGCAGCGTAAATATCCTAGCGAAGTACAATGAGCAGTTCTTC,CASSVNILAKYNEQFF
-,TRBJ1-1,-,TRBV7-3,TGTGCCAGCAGCCCACAGCAGGACACTGAAGCTTTCTTT,CASSPQQDTEAFF
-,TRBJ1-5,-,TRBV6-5,TGTGCCAGCAGGCCGTGGGGGGACAATCAGCCCCAGCATTTT,CASRPWGDNQPQHF
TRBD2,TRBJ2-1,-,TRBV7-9,TGTGCCAGCAGCTACCGAATCGGGAGGGCGGGTAATGAGCAGTTCTTC,CASSYRIGRAGNEQFF
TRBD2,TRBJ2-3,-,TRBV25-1,TGTGCCAGCAGCCCCACTAGCGGGAGAACAGATACGCAGTATTTT,CASSPTSGRTDTQYF
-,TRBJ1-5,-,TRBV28,TGTGCCAGCATTCGAGGGGGAGAACGCAATCAGCCCCAGCATTTT,CASIRGGERNQPQHF
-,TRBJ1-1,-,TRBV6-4,TGTGCCAGCAGTGGGGAGGCGAACACTGAAGCTTTCTTT,CASSGEANTEAFF
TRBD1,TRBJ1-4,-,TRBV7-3,TGTGCCAGCAGCCGGGACAGGGGAGAAAAACTGTTTTTT,CASSRDRGEKLFF
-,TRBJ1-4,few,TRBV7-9,TGTGCCAGCGCTTCTGACACAAAGGTCCATGAAAAACTGTTTTTT,CASASDTKVHEKLFF
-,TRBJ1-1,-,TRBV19,TGTGCCAGTAGTATTACAGCTCCGAACACTGAAGCTTTCTTT,CASSITAPNTEAFF
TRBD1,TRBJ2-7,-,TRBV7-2,TGTGCCAGCAGCTTAGCGGGACAGGTCACATACGAGCAGTACTTC,CASSLAGQVTYEQYF
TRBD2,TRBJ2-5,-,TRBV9,TGTGCCAGCAGCGTAGGGAGCGCGGGAGGGACCTTAGAGACCCAGTACTTC,CASSVGSAGGTLETQYF
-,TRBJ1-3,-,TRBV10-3,TGTGCCATCAGAACCACAGGGAACTCTGGAAACACCATATATTTT,CAIRTTGNSGNTIYF
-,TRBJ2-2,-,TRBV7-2,TGTGCCAGCAGCTTAGCGCGGGCCCTCACCGGGGAGCTGTTTTTT,CASSLARALTGELFF